This entry features one TCR beta chain sequence. Trimming left V 6 bases short and J 1 base short, with 8 bases between. The CDR3 spans 13 residues. CDR1 LNHDA and CDR2 SQIVND come from the germline V gene (reference sequence). This sample was included in a study of blood T cell repertoires in COVID-19. Study information: Material from acute and convalescent COVID-19 was sourced from the United States, Italy and Spain. PBMCs, B-cell-depleted T cells, or T cells provided the cDNA or gDNA that made up the material.

Authors' methods: Estimation of nucleated cell counts was performed using reference gene primer amplification. TCRdb's copy holds only in-frame clones and misses some; the assay was immunoSEQ multiplex PCR. V, J and clone size are taken as reported in that table, and D and trimming were inferred from the DNA itself. The sample has 90,000 to 110,000 clones, about 76% seen once. Sample: peripheral blood. V is TRBV19 and J is TRBJ2-3, with D unresolved. The receptor was isolated from a woman in her seventies with acute or convalescent COVID-19. The chain's CDR3 is CASRGRGTDTQYF. CDR3 coding DNA: TGTGCCAGTAGGGGCCGCGGCACAGATACGCAGTATTTT.